Reported below is one T cell receptor beta chain. What it binds is unknown. This entry comes from a study of radiotherapy plus CTLA-4 blockade in lung cancer. Findings and caveats of the study: Early blood T cell clone changes and increased post-radiation serum interferon-beta were reportedly the strongest response predictors.

Sequenced by immunoSEQ multiplex PCR; TCRdb stores in-frame clones only, minus some. The profile shows 85,000 to 100,000 clones, less than 80% of them singletons. The CDR3 runs to 17 residues. V shed 1 base and J 2 bases; nucleotides not matched to a gene: 6. Germline V gene data show CDR1 as SGHTA and CDR2 as FQGNSA. The receptor comes from a human donor with non-small cell lung cancer that progressed on radiotherapy plus ipilimumab. Sequenced here: peripheral blood, sampled from a patient treated with radiotherapy plus ipilimumab. The chain employs TRBV7-2 and TRBJ2-4, with TRBD1 identical over 9 bases. The CDR3 loop reads CASSLDRDRESKNIQYF. CDR3 sequence (DNA): TGTGCCAGCAGCTTAGATCGGGACAGGGAGTCCAAAAACATTCAGTACTTC.